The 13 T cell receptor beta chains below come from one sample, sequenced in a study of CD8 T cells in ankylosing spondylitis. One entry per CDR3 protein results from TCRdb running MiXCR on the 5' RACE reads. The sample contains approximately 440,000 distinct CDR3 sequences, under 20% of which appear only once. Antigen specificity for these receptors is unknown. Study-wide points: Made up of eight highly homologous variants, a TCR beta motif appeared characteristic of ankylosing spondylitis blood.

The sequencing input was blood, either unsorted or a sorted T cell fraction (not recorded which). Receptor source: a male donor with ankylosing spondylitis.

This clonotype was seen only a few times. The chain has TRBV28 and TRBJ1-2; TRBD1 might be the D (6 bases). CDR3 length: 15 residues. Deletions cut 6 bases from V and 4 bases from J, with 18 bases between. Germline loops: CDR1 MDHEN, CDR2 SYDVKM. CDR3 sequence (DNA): TGTGCCAGCAGCCCCGGATTGTTGGGGGCCTATGGCTACACCTTC. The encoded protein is CASSPGLLGAYGYTF.

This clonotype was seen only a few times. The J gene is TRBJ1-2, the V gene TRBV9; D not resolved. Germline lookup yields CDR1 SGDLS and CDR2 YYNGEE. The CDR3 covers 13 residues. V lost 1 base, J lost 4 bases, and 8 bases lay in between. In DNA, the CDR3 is TGTGCCAGCAGCGTAACGGACGCCTATGGCTACACCTTC. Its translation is CASSVTDAYGYTF.

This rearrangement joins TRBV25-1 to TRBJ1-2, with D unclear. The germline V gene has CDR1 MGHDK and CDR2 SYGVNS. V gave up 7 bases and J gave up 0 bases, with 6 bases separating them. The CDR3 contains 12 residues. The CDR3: CASMETNYGYTF. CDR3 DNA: TGTGCCAGCATGGAGACTAACTATGGCTACACCTTC.

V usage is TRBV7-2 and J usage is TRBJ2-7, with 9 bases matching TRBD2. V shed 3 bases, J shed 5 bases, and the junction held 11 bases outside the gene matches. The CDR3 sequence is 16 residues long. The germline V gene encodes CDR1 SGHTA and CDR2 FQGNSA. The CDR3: CASSLEPLAGSHEQYF. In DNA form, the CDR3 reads TGTGCCAGCAGCTTGGAGCCACTAGCGGGTAGCCACGAGCAGTACTTC. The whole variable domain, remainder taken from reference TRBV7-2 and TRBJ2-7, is GAGVSQSPSNKVTEKGKDVELRCDPISGHTALYWYRQSLGQGLEFLIYFQGNSAPDKSGLPSDRFSAERTGGSVSTLTIQRTQQEDSAVYLCASSLEPLAGSHEQYFGPGTRLTVT.

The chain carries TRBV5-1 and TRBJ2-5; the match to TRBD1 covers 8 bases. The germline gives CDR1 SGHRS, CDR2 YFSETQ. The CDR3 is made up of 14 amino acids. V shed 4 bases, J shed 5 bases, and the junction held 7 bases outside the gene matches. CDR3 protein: CASSLSDRAETQYF. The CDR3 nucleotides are TGCGCCAGCAGCCTTTCGGACAGGGCGGAGACCCAGTACTTC.

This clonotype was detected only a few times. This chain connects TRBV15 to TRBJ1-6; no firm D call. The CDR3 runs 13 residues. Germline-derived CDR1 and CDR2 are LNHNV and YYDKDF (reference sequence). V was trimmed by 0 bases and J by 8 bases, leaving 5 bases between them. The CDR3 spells CATSRDGYSPLHF. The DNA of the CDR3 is TGTGCCACCAGCAGAGATGGGTATTCACCCCTCCACTTT.

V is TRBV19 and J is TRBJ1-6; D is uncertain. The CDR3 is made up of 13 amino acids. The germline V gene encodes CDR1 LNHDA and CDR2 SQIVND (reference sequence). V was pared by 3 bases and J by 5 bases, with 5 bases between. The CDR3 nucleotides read TGTGCCAGTAGTATTAAGGATAATTCACCCCTCCACTTT. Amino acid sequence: CASSIKDNSPLHF.

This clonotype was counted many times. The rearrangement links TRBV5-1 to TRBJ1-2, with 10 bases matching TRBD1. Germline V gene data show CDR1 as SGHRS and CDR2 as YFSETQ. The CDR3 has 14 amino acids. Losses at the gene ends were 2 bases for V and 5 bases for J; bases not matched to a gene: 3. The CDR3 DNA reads TGCGCCAGCAGCTTAGGACAGGGGGTTTATGGCTACACCTTC. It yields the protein CASSLGQGVYGYTF.

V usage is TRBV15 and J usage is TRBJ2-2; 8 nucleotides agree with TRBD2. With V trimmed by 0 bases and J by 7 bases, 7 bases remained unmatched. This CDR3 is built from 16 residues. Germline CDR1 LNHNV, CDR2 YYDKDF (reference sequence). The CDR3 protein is CATSRDSRGGGGELFF. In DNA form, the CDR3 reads TGTGCCACCAGCAGAGATAGCCGGGGGGGCGGCGGGGAGCTGTTTTTT.

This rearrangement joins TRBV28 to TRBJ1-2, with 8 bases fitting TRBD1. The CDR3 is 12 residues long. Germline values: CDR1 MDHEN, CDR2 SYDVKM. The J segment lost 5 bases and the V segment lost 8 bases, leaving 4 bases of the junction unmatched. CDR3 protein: CASGRGPYGYTF. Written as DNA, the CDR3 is TGTGCCAGCGGCAGGGGGCCTTATGGCTACACCTTC.

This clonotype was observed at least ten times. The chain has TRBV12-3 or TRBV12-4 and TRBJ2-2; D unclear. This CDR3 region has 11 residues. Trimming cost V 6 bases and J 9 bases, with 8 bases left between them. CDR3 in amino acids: CASSASRELFF. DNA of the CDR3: TGTGCCAGCAGCGCCTCCAGGGAGCTGTTTTTT.

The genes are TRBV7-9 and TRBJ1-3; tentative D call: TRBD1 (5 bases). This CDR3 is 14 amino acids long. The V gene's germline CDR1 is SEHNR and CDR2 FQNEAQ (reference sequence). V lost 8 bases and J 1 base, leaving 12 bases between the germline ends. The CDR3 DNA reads TGTGCCAGCCGGGGGGTCCTGTCTGGAAACACCATATATTTT. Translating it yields CASRGVLSGNTIYF.

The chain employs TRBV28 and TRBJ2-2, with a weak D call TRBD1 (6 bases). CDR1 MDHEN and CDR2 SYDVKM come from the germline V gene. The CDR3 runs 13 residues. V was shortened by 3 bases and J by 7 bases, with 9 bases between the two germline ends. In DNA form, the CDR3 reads TGTGCCAGCAGTTTCCCAGGGGTCGGGGAGCTGTTTTTT. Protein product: CASSFPGVGELFF.